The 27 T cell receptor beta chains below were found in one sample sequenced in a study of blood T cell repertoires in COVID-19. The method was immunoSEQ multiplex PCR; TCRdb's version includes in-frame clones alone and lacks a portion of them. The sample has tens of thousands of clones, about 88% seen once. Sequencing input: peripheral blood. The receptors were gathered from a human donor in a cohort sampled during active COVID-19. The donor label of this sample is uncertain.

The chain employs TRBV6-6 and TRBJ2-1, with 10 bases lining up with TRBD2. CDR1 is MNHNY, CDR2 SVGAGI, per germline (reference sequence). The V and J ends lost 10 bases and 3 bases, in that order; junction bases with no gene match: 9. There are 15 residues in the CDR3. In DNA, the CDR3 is TGTGCCACTGAAAGCCTAGCGGGGGACTACAATGAGCAGTTCTTC. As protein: CATESLAGDYNEQFF.

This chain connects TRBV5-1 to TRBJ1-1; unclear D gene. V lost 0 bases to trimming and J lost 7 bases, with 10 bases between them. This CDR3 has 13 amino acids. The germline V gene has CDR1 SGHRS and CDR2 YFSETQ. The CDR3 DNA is TGCGCCAGCAGCTTGGATGGCCGGGTTGAAGCTTTCTTT. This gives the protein CASSLDGRVEAFF.

Here the CDR3 DNA reads TGTGCCAGCAGCGTCCAGGGGGGCGAAACTGAAGCTTTCTTT. It encodes CASSVQGGETEAFF. This chain connects TRBV2 to TRBJ1-1, with 7 bases matching TRBD1. CDR1 is SNHLY, CDR2 FYNNEI, per germline. The CDR3 runs to 14 residues. The V gene end was trimmed by 6 bases and the J gene end by 5 bases; junction bases not matched to a gene: 9.

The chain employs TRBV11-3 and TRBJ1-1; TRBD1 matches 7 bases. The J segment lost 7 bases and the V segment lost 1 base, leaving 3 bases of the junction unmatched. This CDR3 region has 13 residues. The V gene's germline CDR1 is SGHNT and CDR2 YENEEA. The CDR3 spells CASSLGGGGEAFF. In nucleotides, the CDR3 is TGTGCCAGCAGCTTAGGAGGGGGCGGTGAAGCTTTCTTT.

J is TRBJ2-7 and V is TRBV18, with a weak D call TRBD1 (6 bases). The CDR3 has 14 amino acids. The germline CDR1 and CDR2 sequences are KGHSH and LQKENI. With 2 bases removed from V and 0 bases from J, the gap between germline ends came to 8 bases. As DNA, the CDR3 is TGTGCCAGCTCACCATCGACAGGCTCCTACGAGCAGTACTTC. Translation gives CASSPSTGSYEQYF. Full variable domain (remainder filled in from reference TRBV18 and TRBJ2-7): NAGVMQNPRHLVRRRGQEARLRCSPMKGHSHVYWYRQLPEEGLKFMVYLQKENIIDESGMPKERFSAEFPKEGPSILRIQQVVRGDSAAYFCASSPSTGSYEQYFGPGTRLTVT.

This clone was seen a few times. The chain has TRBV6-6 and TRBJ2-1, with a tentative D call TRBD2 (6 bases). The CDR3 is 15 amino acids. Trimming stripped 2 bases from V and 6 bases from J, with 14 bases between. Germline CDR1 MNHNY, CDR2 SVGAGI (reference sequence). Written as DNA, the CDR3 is TGTGCCAGCAGTTACGGGCTAGCGCAGCGCAATGAGCAGTTCTTC. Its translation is CASSYGLAQRNEQFF.

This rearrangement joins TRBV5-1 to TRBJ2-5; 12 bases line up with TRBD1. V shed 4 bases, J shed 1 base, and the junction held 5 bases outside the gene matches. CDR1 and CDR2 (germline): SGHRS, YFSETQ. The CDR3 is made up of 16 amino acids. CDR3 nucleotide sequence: TGCGCCAGCAGCCCGGGACAGGGGGCGGGCCAAGAGACCCAGTACTTC. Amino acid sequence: CASSPGQGAGQETQYF.

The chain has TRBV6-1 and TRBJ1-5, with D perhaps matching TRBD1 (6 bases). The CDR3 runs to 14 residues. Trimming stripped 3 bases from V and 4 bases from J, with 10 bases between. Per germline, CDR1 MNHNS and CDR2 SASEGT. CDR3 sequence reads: CASSEGGANQPQHF. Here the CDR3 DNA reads TGTGCCAGCAGTGAGGGGGGGGCTAATCAGCCCCAGCATTTT.

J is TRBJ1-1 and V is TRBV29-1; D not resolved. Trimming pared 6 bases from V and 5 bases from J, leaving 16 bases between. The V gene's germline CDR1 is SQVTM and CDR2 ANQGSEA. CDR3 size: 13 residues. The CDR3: CSVGPSRGTEAFF. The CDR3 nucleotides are TGCAGCGTAGGACCTTCGCGGGGAACTGAAGCTTTCTTT.

The CDR3 sequence is CASSVGTEAEAFF. In DNA form, the CDR3 reads TGTGCCAGCAGCGTTGGGACAGAGGCTGAAGCTTTCTTT. The rearrangement uses TRBV9 and TRBJ1-1; 7 nucleotides line up with TRBD1. The CDR3 is made up of 13 amino acids. Germline trimming cut 2 bases from V and 6 bases from J; bases unmatched to any gene: 4. Germline lookup yields CDR1 SGDLS and CDR2 YYNGEE. The whole variable domain, remainder taken from reference TRBV9 and TRBJ1-1, is DSGVTQTPKHLITATGQRVTLRCSPRSGDLSVYWYQQSLDQGLQFLIQYYNGEERAKGNILERFSAQQFPDLHSELNLSSLELGDSALYFCASSVGTEAEAFFGQGTRLTVV.

The CDR3 is CASSYDGNPQETQYF. The CDR3 nucleotides are TGTGCCAGCAGTTACGACGGGAACCCCCAAGAGACCCAGTACTTC. The gene calls are TRBV6-6 and TRBJ2-5; perhaps TRBD2 as D (5 bases). Germline V CDR1 and CDR2: MNHNY, SVGAGI (reference sequence). V lost 2 bases and J 1 base, leaving 11 bases between the germline ends. The CDR3 consists of 15 residues.

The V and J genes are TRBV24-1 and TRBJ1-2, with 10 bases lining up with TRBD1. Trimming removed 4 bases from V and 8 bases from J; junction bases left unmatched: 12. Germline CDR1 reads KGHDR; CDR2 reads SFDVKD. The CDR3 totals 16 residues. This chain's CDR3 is CATSEAGTGASEGYTF. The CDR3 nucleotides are TGTGCCACCAGTGAGGCCGGGACAGGGGCGTCTGAAGGCTACACCTTC.

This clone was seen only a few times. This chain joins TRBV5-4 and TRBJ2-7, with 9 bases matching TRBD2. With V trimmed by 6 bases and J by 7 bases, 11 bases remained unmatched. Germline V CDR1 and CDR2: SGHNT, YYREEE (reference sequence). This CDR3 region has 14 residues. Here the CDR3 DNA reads TGTGCCAGCACCCCTTTAGCGGGAGAGGGGGAGCAGTACTTC. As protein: CASTPLAGEGEQYF.

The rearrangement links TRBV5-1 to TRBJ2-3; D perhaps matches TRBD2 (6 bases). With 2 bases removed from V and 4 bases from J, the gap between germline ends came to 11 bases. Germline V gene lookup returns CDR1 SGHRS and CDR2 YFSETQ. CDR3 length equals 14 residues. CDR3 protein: CASSFSRDSDTQYF. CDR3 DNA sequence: TGCGCCAGCAGCTTCTCAAGGGACTCAGATACGCAGTATTTT.

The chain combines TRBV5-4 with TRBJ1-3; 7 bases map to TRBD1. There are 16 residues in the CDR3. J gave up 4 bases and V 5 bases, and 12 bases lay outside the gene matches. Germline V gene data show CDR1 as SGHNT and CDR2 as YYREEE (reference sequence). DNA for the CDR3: TGTGCCAGCAGTGAAGGGACAGCCCTGGGAGGAAACACCATATATTTT. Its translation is CASSEGTALGGNTIYF.

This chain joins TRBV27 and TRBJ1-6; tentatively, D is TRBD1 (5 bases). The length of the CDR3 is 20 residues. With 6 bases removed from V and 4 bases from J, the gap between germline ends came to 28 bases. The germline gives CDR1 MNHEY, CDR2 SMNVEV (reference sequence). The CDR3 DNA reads TGTGCCAGCAGCAAGACCTCTCCGACGGGGGGGGAAGGGTATAATTCACCCCTCCACTTT. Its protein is CASSKTSPTGGEGYNSPLHF.

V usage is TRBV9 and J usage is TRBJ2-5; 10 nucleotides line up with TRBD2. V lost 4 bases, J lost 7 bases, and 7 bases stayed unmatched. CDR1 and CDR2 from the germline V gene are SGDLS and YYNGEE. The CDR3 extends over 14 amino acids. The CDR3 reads CASSPLAGAVTQYF. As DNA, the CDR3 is TGTGCCAGCAGCCCGCTAGCGGGGGCGGTGACCCAGTACTTC.

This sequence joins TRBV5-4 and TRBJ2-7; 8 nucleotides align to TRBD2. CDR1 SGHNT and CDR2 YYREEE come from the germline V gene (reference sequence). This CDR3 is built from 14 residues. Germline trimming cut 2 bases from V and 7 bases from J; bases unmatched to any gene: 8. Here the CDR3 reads CASSFSGSGKEQYF. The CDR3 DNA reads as TGTGCCAGCAGCTTCAGCGGGAGTGGCAAGGAGCAGTACTTC.

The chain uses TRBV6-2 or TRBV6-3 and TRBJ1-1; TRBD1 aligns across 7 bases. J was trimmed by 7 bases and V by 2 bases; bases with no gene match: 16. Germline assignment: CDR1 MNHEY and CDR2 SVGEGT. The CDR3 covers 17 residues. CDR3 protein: CASSYLHGKGAPLEAFF. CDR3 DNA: TGTGCCAGCAGTTACCTCCATGGGAAGGGGGCCCCCCTTGAAGCTTTCTTT.

For the CDR3, the DNA is TGTGCCAGCAGCTCCTGGGACAGGGGGTTCCCCGGGACTCCAAATGAGCAGTTCTTC. Protein: CASSSWDRGFPGTPNEQFF. The chain links TRBV7-9 to TRBJ2-1; 11 bases fit TRBD1. Trimming at V came to 4 bases and at J to 7 bases, leaving 18 bases not matched to a gene. The CDR3 is 19 amino acids. The V gene's germline CDR1 is SEHNR and CDR2 FQNEAQ (reference sequence).

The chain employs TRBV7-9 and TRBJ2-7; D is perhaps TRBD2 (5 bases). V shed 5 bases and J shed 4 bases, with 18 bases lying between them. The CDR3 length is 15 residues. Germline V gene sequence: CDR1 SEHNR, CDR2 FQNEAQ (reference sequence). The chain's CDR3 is CASSPRKSGGYEQYF. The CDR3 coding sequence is TGTGCCAGCAGCCCCCGCAAGAGCGGTGGGTACGAGCAGTACTTC. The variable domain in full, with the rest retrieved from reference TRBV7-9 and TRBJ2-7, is DTGVSQNPRHKITKRGQNVTFRCDPISEHNRLYWYRQTLGQGPEFLTYFQNEAQLEKSRLLSDRFSAERPKGSFSTLEIQRTEQGDSAMYLCASSPRKSGGYEQYFGPGTRLTVT.

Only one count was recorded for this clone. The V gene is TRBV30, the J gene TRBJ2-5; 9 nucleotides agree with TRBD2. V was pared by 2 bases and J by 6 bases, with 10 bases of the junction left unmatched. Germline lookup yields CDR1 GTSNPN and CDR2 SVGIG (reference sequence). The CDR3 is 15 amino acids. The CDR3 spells CAWSIAGALRQTQYF. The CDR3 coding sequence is TGTGCCTGGAGTATAGCGGGAGCCCTCCGGCAGACCCAGTACTTC.

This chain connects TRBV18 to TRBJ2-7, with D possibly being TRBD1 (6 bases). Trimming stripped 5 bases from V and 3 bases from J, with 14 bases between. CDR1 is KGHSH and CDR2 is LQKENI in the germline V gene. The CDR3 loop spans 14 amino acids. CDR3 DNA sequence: TGTGCCAGCTCATCCGGGACACAACACTACGAGCAGTACTTC. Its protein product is CASSSGTQHYEQYF.

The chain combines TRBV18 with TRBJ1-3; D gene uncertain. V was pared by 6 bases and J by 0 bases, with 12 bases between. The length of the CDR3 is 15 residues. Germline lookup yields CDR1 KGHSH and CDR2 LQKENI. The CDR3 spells CASSMYGASGNTIYF. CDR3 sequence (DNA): TGTGCCAGCTCTATGTACGGAGCCTCTGGAAACACCATATATTTT. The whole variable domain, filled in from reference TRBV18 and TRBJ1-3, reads NAGVMQNPRHLVRRRGQEARLRCSPMKGHSHVYWYRQLPEEGLKFMVYLQKENIIDESGMPKERFSAEFPKEGPSILRIQQVVRGDSAAYFCASSMYGASGNTIYFGEGSWLTVV.

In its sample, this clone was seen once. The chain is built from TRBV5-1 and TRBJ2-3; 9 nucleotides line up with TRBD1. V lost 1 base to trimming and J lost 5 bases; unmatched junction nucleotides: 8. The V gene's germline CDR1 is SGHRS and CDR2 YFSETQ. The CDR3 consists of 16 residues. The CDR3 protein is CASSLSRTGDRDTQYF. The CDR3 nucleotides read TGCGCCAGCAGCTTGAGTCGGACAGGGGACCGAGATACGCAGTATTTT.

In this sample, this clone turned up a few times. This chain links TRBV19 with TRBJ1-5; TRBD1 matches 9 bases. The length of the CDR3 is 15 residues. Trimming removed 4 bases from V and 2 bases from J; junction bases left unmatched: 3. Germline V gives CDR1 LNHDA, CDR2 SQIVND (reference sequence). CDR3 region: CASSTRQGGNQPQHF. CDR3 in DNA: TGTGCCAGTAGTACCAGACAGGGGGGCAATCAGCCCCAGCATTTT. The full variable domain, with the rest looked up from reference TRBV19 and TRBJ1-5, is DGGITQSPKYLFRKEGQNVTLSCEQNLNHDAMYWYRQDPGQGLRLIYYSQIVNDFQKGDIAEGYSVSREKKESFPLTVTSAQKNPTAFYLCASSTRQGGNQPQHFGDGTRLSIL.

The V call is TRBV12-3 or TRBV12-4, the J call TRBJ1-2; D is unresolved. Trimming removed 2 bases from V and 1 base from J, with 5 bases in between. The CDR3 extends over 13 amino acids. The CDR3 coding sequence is TGTGCCAGCAGTTTACCAGATAACTATGGCTACACCTTC. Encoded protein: CASSLPDNYGYTF.